This entry features one T cell receptor (beta chain) sequence. These data come from a study of beta chain features in type 1 diabetes. Of the isolated RNA, all was reverse transcribed, and so the sequenced material was expressed TCRB transcripts. Here immunoSEQ multiplex PCR was the method, and the copy in TCRdb shows in-frame clones only, minus some. The sample lists a few hundred thousand clones, 9.5% to 12% occurring once. The CDR3 spans 20 residues. The chain joins TRBV21-1 to TRBJ1-4; no check of the table's D call, TRBD1, against the DNA was made. TRBV21-1 corresponds to a pseudogene. This receptor was identified in a woman in her twenties or thirties in good health. Material: naive CD4+ T cells from blood. This CDR3 is CASSEGSGTALAHANEKLFF. The CDR3 DNA follows: TGTGCCAGCAGCGAAGGCTCCGGGACAGCGTTGGCTCACGCTAATGAAAAACTGTTTTTT.